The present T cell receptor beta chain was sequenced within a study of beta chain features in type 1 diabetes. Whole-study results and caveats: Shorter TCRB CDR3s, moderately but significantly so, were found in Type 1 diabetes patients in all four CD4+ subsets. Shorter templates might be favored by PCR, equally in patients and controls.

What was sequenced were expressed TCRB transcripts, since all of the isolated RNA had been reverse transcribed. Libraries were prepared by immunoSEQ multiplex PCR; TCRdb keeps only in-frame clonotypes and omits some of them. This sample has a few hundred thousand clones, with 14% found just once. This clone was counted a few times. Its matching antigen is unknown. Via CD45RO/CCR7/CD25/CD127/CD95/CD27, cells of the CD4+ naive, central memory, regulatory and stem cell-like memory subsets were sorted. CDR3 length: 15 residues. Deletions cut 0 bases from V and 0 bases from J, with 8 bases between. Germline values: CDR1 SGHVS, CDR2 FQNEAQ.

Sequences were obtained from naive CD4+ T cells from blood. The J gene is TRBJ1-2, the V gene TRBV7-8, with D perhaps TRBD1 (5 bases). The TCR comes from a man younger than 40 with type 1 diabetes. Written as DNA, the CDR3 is TGTGCCAGCAGCTTAGCCAGGGTGGCTAACTATGGCTACACCTTC. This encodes CASSLARVANYGYTF.